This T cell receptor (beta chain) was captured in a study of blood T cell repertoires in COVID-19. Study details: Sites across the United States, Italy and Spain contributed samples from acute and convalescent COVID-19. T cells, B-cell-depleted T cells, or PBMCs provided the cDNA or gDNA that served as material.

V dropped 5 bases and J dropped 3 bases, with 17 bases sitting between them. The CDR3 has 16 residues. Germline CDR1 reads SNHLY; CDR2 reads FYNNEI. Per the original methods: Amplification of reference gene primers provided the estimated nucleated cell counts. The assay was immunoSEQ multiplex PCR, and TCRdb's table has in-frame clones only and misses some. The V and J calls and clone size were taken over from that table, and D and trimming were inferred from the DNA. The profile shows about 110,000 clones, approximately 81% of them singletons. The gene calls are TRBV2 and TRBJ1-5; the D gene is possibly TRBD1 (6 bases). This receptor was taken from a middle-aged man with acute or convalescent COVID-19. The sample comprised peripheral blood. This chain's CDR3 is CASSYQGLLFNQPQHF. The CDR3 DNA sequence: TGTGCCAGCAGTTATCAGGGGTTGTTGTTCAATCAGCCCCAGCATTTT.